The sequence of this T cell receptor beta chain was determined in a study of blood T cell repertoires in COVID-19. Background on the study: Whether acute or convalescent, the COVID-19 samples came from the United States, Italy and Spain. T cells, B-cell-depleted T cells, or PBMCs provided the cDNA or gDNA that served as material.

Per the study methods: Reference gene primer amplification yielded estimated nucleated cell counts. Profiled with immunoSEQ multiplex PCR; TCRdb holds only in-frame clones, not every one. The V and J calls and clone size come from that table; D and trimming were worked out from the DNA. The table has 180,000 or so clones, approximately 85% seen once; the top ten hold approximately 8%. CDR1 and CDR2 from the germline V gene are SGHKS and YYEKEE (reference sequence). CDR3 length equals 15 residues. Trimming removed 4 bases at V and 1 base at J, with 9 bases between. The TCR sequence derives from an older woman with acute or convalescent COVID-19. Sequenced material: peripheral blood. This rearrangement joins TRBV5-5 to TRBJ1-6; D not certain. Here the CDR3 DNA reads TGTGCCAGCAGCCTCCCCGGGTCCTATAATTCACCCCTCCACTTT. Translating it yields CASSLPGSYNSPLHF.